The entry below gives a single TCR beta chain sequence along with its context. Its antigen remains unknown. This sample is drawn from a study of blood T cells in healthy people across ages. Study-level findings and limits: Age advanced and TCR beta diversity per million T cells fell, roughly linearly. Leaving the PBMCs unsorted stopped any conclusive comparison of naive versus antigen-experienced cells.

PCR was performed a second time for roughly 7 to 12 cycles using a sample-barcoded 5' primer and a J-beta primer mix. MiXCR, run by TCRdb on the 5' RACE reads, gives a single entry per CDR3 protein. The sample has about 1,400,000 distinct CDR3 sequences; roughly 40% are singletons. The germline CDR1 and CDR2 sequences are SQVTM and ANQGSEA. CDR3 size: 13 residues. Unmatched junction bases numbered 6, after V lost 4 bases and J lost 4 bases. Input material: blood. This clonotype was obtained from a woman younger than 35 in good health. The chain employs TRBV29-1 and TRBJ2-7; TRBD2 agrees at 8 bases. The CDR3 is CSVAAGGVYEQYF. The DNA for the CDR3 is TGCAGCGTTGCGGCGGGGGGAGTATACGAGCAGTACTTC.